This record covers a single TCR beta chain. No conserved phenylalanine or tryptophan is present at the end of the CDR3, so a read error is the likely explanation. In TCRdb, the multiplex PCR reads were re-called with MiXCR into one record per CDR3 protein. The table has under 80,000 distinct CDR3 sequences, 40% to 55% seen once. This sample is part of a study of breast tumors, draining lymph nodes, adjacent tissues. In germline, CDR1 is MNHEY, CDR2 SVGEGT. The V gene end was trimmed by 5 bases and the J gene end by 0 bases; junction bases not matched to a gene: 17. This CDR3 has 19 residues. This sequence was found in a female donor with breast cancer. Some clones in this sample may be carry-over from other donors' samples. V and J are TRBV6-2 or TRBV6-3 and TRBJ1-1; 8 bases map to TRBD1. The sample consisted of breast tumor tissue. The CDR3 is CASSHAPLGRGLMNTEAFL. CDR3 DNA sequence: TGTGCCAGCAGTCACGCCCCCCTCGGCAGGGGGCTCATGAACACTGAAGCTTTCTTG.